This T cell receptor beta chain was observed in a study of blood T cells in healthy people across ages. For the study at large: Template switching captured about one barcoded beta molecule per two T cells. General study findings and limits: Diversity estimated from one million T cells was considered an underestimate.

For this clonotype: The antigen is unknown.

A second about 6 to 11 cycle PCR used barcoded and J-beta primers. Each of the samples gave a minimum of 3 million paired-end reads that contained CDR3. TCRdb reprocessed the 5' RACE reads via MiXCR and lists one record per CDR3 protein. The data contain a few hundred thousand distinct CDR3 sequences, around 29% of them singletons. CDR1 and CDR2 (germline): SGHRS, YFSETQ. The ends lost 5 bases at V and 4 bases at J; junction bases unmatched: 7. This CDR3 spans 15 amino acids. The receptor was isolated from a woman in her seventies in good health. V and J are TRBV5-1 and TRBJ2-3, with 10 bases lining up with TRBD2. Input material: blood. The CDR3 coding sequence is TGCGCCAGCAGTCTCGGGACTAGCGTATCAGATACGCAGTATTTT. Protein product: CASSLGTSVSDTQYF.